This T cell receptor beta chain came from a study of CD8+CD57+ T cells in acquired aplastic anemia. Genomic DNA constituted the template upon which TCR beta VDJ and CDR3 profiling was performed. TCRdb analysed the reads with MiXCR anew, one entry per CDR3 protein. The sample shows hundreds of thousands of distinct CDR3 sequences, 56% of them seen only once. All patients picked for sequencing had shown, by flow cytometry, an expansion of CD8+CD57+ cells. The sequenced sample was sorted CD4+, CD8+, or CD8+CD57+ T cells (not recorded which) from PBMCs. This TCR came from a human donor with aplastic anemia.

The CDR3 loop reads CASSLEGEKLFF. Here the CDR3 DNA reads TGTGCCAGCAGCTTAGAAGGGGAAAAACTGTTTTTT. The V gene is TRBV7-9, the J gene TRBJ1-4, with D uncertain. There are 12 residues in the CDR3. CDR1 is SEHNR and CDR2 is FQNEAQ in the germline V gene (reference sequence). Trimming took 1 base from V and 8 from J, leaving 5 bases between them.